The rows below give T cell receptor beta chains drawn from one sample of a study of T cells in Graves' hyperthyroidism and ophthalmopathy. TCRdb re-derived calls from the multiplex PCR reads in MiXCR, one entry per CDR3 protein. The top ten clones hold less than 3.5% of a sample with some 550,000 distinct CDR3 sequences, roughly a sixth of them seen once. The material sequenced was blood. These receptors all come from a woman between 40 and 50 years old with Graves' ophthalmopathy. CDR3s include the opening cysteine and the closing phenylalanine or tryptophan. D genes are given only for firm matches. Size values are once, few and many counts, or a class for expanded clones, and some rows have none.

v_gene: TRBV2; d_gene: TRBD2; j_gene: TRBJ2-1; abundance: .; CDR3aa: CASSVGASGGWNEQFF; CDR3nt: TGTGCCAGCAGTGTGGGGGCTAGCGGGGGGTGGAATGAGCAGTTCTTC
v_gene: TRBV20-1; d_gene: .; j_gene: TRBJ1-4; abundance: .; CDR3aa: CSAGKGLEKLFF; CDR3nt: TGCAGTGCCGGAAAGGGGCTGGAAAAACTGTTTTTT
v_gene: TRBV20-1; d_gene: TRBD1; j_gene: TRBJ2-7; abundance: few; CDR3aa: CSAGTGTGWGEQYF; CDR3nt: TGCAGTGCTGGGACCGGGACAGGGTGGGGCGAGCAGTACTTC
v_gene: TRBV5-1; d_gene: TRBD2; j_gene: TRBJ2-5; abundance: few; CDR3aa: CASSSSGATSETQYF; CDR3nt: TGCGCCAGCAGCTCTAGCGGAGCAACTTCCGAGACCCAGTACTTC
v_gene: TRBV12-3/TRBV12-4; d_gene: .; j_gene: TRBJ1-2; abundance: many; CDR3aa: CASSLGGRDYGYTF; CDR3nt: TGTGCCAGCAGTTTAGGTGGGCGCGACTATGGCTACACCTTC
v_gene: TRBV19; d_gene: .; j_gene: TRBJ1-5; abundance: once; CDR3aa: CASSTPGWNDQPQHF; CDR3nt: TGTGCCAGTAGTACCCCGGGGTGGAATGATCAGCCCCAGCATTTT
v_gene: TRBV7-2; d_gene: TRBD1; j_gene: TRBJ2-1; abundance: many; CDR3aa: CASSSFEGADYNEQFF; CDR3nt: TGTGCCAGCAGCTCATTTGAGGGGGCTGACTACAATGAGCAGTTCTTC
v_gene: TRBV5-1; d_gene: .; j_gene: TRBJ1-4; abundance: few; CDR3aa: CASSRRTGTTNEKLFF; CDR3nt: TGCGCCAGCAGCCGTCGTACGGGGACAACTAATGAAAAACTGTTTTTT
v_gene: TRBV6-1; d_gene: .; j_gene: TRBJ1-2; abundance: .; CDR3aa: CASSEAQGVNGYTF; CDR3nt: TGTGCCAGCAGTGAAGCGCAGGGAGTCAATGGCTACACCTTC
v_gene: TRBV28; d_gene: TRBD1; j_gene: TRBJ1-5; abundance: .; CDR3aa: CASSLAGGWQPQHF; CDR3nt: TGTGCCAGCAGCCTTGCAGGGGGCTGGCAGCCCCAGCATTTT
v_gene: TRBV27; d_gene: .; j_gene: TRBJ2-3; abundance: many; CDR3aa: CASNTRVPSTDTQYF; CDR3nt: TGTGCCAGCAATACTAGGGTTCCCAGCACAGATACGCAGTATTTT
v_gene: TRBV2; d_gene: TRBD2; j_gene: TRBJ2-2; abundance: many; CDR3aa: CATKAGAANTGELFF; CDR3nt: TGTGCCACCAAAGCGGGGGCTGCGAACACCGGGGAGCTGTTTTTT
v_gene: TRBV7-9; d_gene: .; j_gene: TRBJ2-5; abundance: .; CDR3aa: CASSLPGGGGEETQYF; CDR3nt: TGTGCCAGCAGCCTACCGGGGGGAGGGGGAGAAGAGACCCAGTACTTC
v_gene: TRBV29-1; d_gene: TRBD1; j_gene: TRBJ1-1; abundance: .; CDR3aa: CSVVSWDREGLSVNTEAFF; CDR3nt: TGCAGCGTTGTAAGTTGGGACAGGGAGGGGTTATCTGTGAACACTGAAGCTTTCTTT
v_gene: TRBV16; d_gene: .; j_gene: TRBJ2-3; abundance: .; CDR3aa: CASSQQGDTRYF; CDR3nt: TGTGCCAGCAGCCAGCAAGGGGATACGCGGTATTTT
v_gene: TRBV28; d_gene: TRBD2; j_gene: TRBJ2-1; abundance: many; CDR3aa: CASSLNFKPGLAGEMWNNEQFF; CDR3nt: TGTGCCAGCAGTTTAAACTTCAAGCCTGGACTAGCGGGAGAGATGTGGAACAATGAGCAGTTCTTC
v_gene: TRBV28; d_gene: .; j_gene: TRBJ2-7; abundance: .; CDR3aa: CASSLARSPYEQYF; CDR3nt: TGTGCCAGCAGCCTCGCGAGGAGCCCCTACGAGCAGTACTTC
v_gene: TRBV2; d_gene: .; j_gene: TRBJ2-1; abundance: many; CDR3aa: CASSEAPRRHEQFF; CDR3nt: TGTGCCAGCAGTGAAGCGCCCAGGCGTCATGAGCAGTTCTTC
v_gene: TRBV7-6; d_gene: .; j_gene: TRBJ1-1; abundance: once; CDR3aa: CASSPRGGVGAYTEAFF; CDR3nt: TGTGCCAGCAGCCCTCGCGGTGGGGTGGGGGCGTACACTGAAGCTTTCTTT
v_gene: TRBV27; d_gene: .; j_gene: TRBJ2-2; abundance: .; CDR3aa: CASSSSYLNMMTGELFF; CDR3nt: TGTGCCAGCAGTTCAAGTTATTTGAATATGATGACCGGGGAGCTGTTTTTT
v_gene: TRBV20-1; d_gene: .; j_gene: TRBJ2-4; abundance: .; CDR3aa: CSAGGPAKNIQYF; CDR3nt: TGCAGTGCTGGGGGACCGGCCAAAAACATTCAGTACTTC
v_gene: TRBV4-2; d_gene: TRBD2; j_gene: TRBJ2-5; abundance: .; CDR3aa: CASSQGGLSQESQYF; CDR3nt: TGTGCCAGCAGCCAAGGGGGACTATCCCAAGAGTCCCAGTACTTC
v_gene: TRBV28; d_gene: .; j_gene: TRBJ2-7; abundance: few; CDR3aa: CASSFTGKGSINEQYF; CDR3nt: TGTGCCAGCAGTTTCACCGGAAAAGGGTCAATCAACGAGCAGTACTTC
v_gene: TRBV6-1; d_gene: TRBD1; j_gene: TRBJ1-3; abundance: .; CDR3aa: CASSKNPGQGIRNTIYF; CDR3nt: TGTGCCAGCAGCAAAAATCCGGGACAGGGGATTAGAAACACCATATATTTT
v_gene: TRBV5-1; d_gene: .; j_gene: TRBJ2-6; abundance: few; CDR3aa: CASGTASGANVLTF; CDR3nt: TGCGCCAGCGGGACGGCCTCTGGGGCCAACGTCCTGACTTTC
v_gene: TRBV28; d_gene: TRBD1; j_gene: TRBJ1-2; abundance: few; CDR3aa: CASTDRGFGYGYTF; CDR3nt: TGTGCCAGCACCGACAGGGGGTTCGGCTATGGCTACACCTTC
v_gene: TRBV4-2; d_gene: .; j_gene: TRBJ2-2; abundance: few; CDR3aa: CASSQGQLNTGELFF; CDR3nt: TGTGCCAGCAGCCAAGGACAGCTGAACACCGGGGAGCTGTTTTTT
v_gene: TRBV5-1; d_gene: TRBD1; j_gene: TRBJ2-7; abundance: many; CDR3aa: CASSFGSGQFYEQYF; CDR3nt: TGCGCCAGCAGCTTCGGATCGGGACAGTTCTACGAGCAGTACTTC
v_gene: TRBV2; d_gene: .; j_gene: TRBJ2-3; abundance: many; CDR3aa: CASIRTDTDTQYF; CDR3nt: TGTGCCAGCATTCGCACTGACACAGATACGCAGTATTTT
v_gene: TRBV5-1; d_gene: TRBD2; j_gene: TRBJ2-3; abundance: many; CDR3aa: CASSLGTSGDTQYF; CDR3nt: TGCGCCAGCAGCTTGGGGACTAGCGGGGATACGCAGTATTTT
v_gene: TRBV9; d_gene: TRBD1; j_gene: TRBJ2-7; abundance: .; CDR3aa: CASSVGRGRGSIYEQYF; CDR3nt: TGTGCCAGCAGCGTAGGGAGAGGCAGGGGGTCTATCTACGAGCAGTACTTC
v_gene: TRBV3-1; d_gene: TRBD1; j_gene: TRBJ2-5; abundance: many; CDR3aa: CASSQVKGAGETQYF; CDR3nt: TGTGCCAGCAGCCAAGTTAAGGGGGCAGGCGAGACCCAGTACTTC
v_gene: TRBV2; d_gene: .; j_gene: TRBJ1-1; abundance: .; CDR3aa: CASRRGYVNTEAFF; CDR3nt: TGTGCCAGCAGGAGGGGATATGTGAACACTGAAGCTTTCTTT
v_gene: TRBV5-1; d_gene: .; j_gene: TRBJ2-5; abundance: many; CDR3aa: CASSRTGMETQYF; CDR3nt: TGCGCCAGCAGCCGTACAGGGATGGAGACCCAGTACTTC
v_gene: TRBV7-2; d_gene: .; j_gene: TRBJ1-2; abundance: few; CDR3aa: CASSLEDRFYGYTF; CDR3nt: TGTGCCAGCAGCTTAGAAGACAGGTTCTATGGCTACACCTTC
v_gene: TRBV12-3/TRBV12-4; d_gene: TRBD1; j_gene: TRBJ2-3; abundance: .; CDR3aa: CASSFPPGTGSTDTQYF; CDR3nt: TGTGCCAGCAGTTTTCCCCCCGGGACAGGGAGCACAGATACGCAGTATTTT
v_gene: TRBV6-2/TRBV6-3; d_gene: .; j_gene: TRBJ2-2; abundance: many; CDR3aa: CASRPGAGELFF; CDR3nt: TGTGCCAGCAGGCCCGGTGCCGGGGAGCTGTTTTTT
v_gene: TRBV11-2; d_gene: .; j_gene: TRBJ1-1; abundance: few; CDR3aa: CASSFLWNTKAFF; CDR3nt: TGTGCCAGCAGCTTCCTATGGAACACTAAAGCTTTCTTT
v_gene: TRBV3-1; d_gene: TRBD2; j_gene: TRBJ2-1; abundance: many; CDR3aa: CASSGSASGSNEQFF; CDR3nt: TGTGCCAGCAGCGGAAGTGCTAGCGGGAGCAATGAGCAGTTCTTC
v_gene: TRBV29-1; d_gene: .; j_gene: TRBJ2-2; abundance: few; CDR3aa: CSVEGAGFPGELFF; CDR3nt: TGCAGCGTTGAAGGGGCAGGGTTCCCCGGGGAGCTGTTTTTT
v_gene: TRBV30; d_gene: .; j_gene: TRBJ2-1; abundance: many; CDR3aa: CAWSVLHRSTYNEQFF; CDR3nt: TGTGCCTGGAGTGTACTTCACAGGTCGACCTACAATGAGCAGTTCTTC
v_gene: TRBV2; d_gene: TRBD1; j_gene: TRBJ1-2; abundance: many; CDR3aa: CASIPLQGTNGYTF; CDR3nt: TGTGCCAGCATCCCCTTACAGGGGACGAATGGCTACACCTTC
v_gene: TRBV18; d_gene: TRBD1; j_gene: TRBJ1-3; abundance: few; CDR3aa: CASSPSDREGGNTIYF; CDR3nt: TGTGCCAGCTCACCCTCGGACAGGGAGGGCGGAAACACCATATATTTT
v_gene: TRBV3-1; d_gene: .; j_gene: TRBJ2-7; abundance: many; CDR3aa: CASSRGTAHYEQYF; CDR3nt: TGTGCCAGCAGCCGCGGGACAGCCCACTACGAGCAGTACTTC
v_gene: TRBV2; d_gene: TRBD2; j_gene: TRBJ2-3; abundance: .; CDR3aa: CASSGTSGAGTQYF; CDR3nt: TGTGCCAGCAGCGGGACTAGCGGGGCCGGAACGCAGTATTTT
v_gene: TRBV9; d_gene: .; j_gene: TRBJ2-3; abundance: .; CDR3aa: CASSVGTESTDTQYF; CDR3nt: TGTGCCAGCAGCGTAGGAACGGAAAGCACAGATACGCAGTATTTT
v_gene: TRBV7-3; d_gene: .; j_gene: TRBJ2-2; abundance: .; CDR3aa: CASSHGGTGELFF; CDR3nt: TGTGCCAGCAGCCACGGTGGCACCGGGGAGCTGTTTTTT
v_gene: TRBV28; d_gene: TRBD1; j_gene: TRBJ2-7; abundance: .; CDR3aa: CASSRTGVQYF; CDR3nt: TGTGCCAGCAGTAGGACAGGGGTGCAGTACTTC
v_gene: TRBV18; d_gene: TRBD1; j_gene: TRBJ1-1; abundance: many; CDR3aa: CASSRDRKDTEAFF; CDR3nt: TGTGCCAGCTCCCGGGACAGGAAGGACACTGAAGCTTTCTTT
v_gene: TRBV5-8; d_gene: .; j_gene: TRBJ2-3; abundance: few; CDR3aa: CASSLTKSSEGYTDTQYF; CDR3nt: TGTGCCAGCAGCTTGACGAAATCTAGCGAAGGGTACACAGATACGCAGTATTTT
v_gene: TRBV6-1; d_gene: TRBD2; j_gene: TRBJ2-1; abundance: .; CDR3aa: CATADPGGGNDEQFF; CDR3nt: TGTGCCACCGCCGACCCGGGAGGGGGTAACGATGAGCAGTTCTTC
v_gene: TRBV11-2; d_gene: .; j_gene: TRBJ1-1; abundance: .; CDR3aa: CASSFPDTLTTPTKTFF; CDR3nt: TGTGCCAGCAGCTTCCCCGACACCCTCACTACCCCCACTAAAACTTTCTTT
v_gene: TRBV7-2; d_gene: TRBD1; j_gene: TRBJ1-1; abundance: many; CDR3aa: CASSPNRGRAFF; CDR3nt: TGTGCCAGCAGCCCTAACAGGGGACGAGCTTTCTTT
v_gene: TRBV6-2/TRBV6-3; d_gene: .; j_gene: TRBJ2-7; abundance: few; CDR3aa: CASSYALASSYEQYF; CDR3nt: TGTGCCAGCAGTTACGCGCTAGCGTCCTCCTACGAGCAGTACTTC